This passage covers 32 T cell receptor beta chains from one sample sequenced in a study of identical twins. TCRdb re-called the 5' RACE reads with MiXCR, one entry per CDR3 protein. The sample holds about 530,000 distinct CDR3 sequences; about 20% are singletons and the top ten take more than 0.4%. These data were likewise used in another study, on yellow fever vaccine responses in identical twins.

Sequenced sample: CD4+ T cells sorted from blood. The receptors shown here come from a woman aged 18-35 years in good health.

This rearrangement joins TRBV7-9 to TRBJ2-7; TRBD1 matches at 9 bases. The CDR3 has 14 amino acids. After removal of 1 base from V and 6 bases from J, the junction contained 4 bases not matched to a gene. Germline loops: CDR1 SEHNR, CDR2 FQNEAQ (reference sequence). This chain's CDR3 is CASSLETGGLEQYF. In DNA, the CDR3 is TGTGCCAGCAGCTTAGAAACAGGGGGCCTCGAGCAGTACTTC.

The chain links TRBV7-8 to TRBJ2-7; 8 bases map to TRBD1. Trimming took 1 base from V and 2 from J; bases not matched to a gene: 7. The V gene's germline CDR1 is SGHVS and CDR2 FQNEAQ. The CDR3 contains 16 residues. The CDR3 nucleotides are TGTGCCAGCAGCTTAGGCTTTGGACAGGGTCCCTACGAGCAGTACGTC. Translated, it gives CASSLGFGQGPYEQYV.

V usage is TRBV20-1 and J usage is TRBJ1-5; the match to TRBD1 covers 7 bases. The germline gives CDR1 DFQATT, CDR2 SNEGSKA (reference sequence). With 4 bases clipped from V and 3 bases from J, the junction kept 3 bases outside the gene matches. The CDR3 is 13 amino acids. The CDR3 loop reads CSATGTVNQPQHF. Written as DNA, the CDR3 is TGCAGTGCTACTGGGACAGTCAATCAGCCCCAGCATTTT.

This CDR3 is CASSYGGRGAYEQYF. CDR3 coding DNA: TGTGCCAGCAGTTACGGCGGCAGGGGCGCCTACGAGCAGTACTTC. The gene calls are TRBV6-5 and TRBJ2-7, with D perhaps matching TRBD1 (6 bases). Deletions cut 2 bases from V and 2 bases from J, with 13 bases between. This CDR3 has 15 amino acids. In germline, CDR1 is MNHEY, CDR2 SVGAGI.

This clonotype has a handful of counts. The V gene is TRBV7-2, the J gene TRBJ2-7; 9 bases line up with TRBD2. Germline CDR1 and CDR2: SGHTA and FQGNSA. The junction had 4 bases not matched to a gene; V was cut back by 0 bases and J by 1 base. The CDR3 has 16 residues. Here the CDR3 DNA reads TGTGCCAGCAGCTTAGCTATAGCGGGAGTATCCTACGAGCAGTACTTC. Protein: CASSLAIAGVSYEQYF.

The CDR3 reads CASSLGGQGADEQYV. Here the CDR3 DNA reads TGCGCCAGCAGCTTGGGAGGACAGGGGGCTGACGAGCAGTACGTC. V and J are TRBV5-1 and TRBJ2-7; 11 bases match TRBD1. CDR1 and CDR2 from the germline V gene are SGHRS and YFSETQ. The CDR3 extends over 15 amino acids. V was clipped by 0 bases and J by 5 bases; unmatched bases: 4.

This clonotype was seen many times. V gene TRBV27 combines with J gene TRBJ2-7; D is undetermined. The germline V and J ends were trimmed by 2 bases and 2 bases, with 13 bases remaining between them. The CDR3 sequence is 15 residues long. CDR1 and CDR2 (germline): MNHEY, SMNVEV (reference sequence). The CDR3 region is CASSLDLAEPYEQYV. The CDR3 region has the DNA TGTGCCAGCAGTTTAGATTTAGCAGAGCCCTACGAGCAGTACGTC.

The chain is built from TRBV20-1 and TRBJ2-3, with 9 bases matching TRBD2. The CDR3 covers 16 residues. Trimming cost V 5 bases and J 0 bases; bases outside gene matches: 9. CDR1 is DFQATT and CDR2 is SNEGSKA in the germline V gene (reference sequence). Here the CDR3 reads CSAERLAGFSTDTQYF. The CDR3 nucleotides read TGCAGTGCTGAACGGCTAGCGGGGTTTAGCACAGATACGCAGTATTTT.

This clonotype has only a few counts. The chain employs TRBV20-1 and TRBJ2-7; 7 positions match TRBD1. This CDR3 is built from 13 residues. Germline V gene data show CDR1 as DFQATT and CDR2 as SNEGSKA (reference sequence). In DNA, the CDR3 is TGCAGCGTTATAGAAGGGGGCAAGAACGAGCAGTACTTC. Its protein is CSVIEGGKNEQYF.

This sequence joins TRBV20-1 and TRBJ2-4; TRBD2 matches 11 bases. Per the germline V gene, CDR1 is DFQATT and CDR2 is SNEGSKA (reference sequence). The CDR3 contains 17 residues. The V and J ends lost 0 bases and 0 bases, in that order; junction bases with no gene match: 4. CDR3 loop: CSAREGGTSGAKNIQYF. The CDR3 DNA reads as TGCAGTGCTAGAGAGGGTGGGACTAGCGGAGCCAAAAACATTCAGTACTTC.

Only a few counts were recorded for this clonotype. The rearrangement uses TRBV20-1 and TRBJ1-4; TRBD1 is a possible D gene (5 bases). CDR1 and CDR2 (germline): DFQATT, SNEGSKA (reference sequence). V lost 3 bases and J 6 bases, leaving 14 bases between the germline ends. The CDR3 totals 14 residues. CDR3 coding DNA: TGCAGTGCTAGGGACGAGGGGTTACATGAAAAACTGTTTTTT. Amino acid sequence: CSARDEGLHEKLFF.

The chain has TRBV20-1 and TRBJ2-2; weak D call: TRBD2 (5 bases). The CDR3 runs 15 residues. Trimming cost V 0 bases and J 8 bases, with 16 bases left between them. Germline CDR1 is DFQATT and CDR2 is SNEGSKA (reference sequence). The CDR3 loop is CSARDPDYYAGELFF. CDR3 DNA sequence: TGCAGTGCTAGAGATCCTGACTATTACGCGGGGGAGCTGTTTTTT.

This clonotype was seen more than once but under ten times. The chain has TRBV5-6 and TRBJ2-2; D uncertain. The CDR3 has 15 amino acids. Germline assignment: CDR1 SGHDT and CDR2 YYEEEE. Trimming shortened V by 0 bases and J by 1 base, and 7 bases separated the two germline ends. The CDR3 reads CASSLGPENTGELFF. CDR3 bases: TGTGCCAGCAGCTTGGGACCAGAGAACACCGGGGAGCTGTTTTTT.

This clonotype was found a few times. The V and J genes are TRBV5-1 and TRBJ2-3; D may be TRBD1 (5 bases). V was trimmed by 3 bases and J by 5 bases, leaving 10 bases between them. Germline values: CDR1 SGHRS, CDR2 YFSETQ. The length of the CDR3 is 13 residues. The CDR3 DNA sequence: TGCGCCAGCAGCTGGCCGCAGGGAGATACGCAGTATTTT. Translated: CASSWPQGDTQYF.

The chain carries TRBV15 and TRBJ2-7; D unresolved. V was cut by 0 bases and J by 3 bases, with 6 bases left in between. From germline, CDR1 is LNHNV and CDR2 YYDKDF (reference sequence). The CDR3 consists of 13 residues. Written as DNA, the CDR3 is TGTGCCACCAGCAGAGATTACCACTACGAGCAGTACGTC. Protein sequence: CATSRDYHYEQYV.

The rearrangement links TRBV7-2 to TRBJ2-7; 8 bases fit TRBD2. The CDR3 has 14 residues. The ends lost 3 bases at V and 6 bases at J; junction bases unmatched: 7. Germline loops: CDR1 SGHTA, CDR2 FQGNSA. The CDR3 DNA reads TGTGCCAGCAGCTTTTCAGGGGCGGGGGGCGAGCAGTACTTC. Protein: CASSFSGAGGEQYF.

This clonotype showed up just a few times. The rearrangement links TRBV20-1 to TRBJ2-1; TRBD2 is a possible D gene (6 bases). CDR1 and CDR2 from the germline V gene are DFQATT and SNEGSKA (reference sequence). Trimming shortened V by 0 bases and J by 0 bases, and 15 bases separated the two germline ends. The CDR3 covers 17 residues. This CDR3 reads CSARDPAGSRSYNEQFF. Written as DNA, the CDR3 is TGCAGTGCTAGAGATCCGGCCGGGAGCCGCTCCTACAATGAGCAGTTCTTC.

The chain couples TRBV4-1 to TRBJ2-5; TRBD2 matches 14 bases. This CDR3 spans 16 amino acids. Trimming at V came to 4 bases and at J to 5 bases, leaving 6 bases not matched to a gene. The germline gives CDR1 MGHRA, CDR2 YSYEKL. The CDR3 is CASSRGLAGGRETQYF. DNA for the CDR3: TGCGCCAGCAGCCGAGGACTAGCGGGAGGCCGGGAGACCCAGTACTTC.

This chain connects TRBV27 to TRBJ2-1; 10 bases are a match to TRBD1. The CDR3 loop spans 15 amino acids. Unmatched junction bases numbered 10, after V lost 6 bases and J lost 8 bases. Germline V gives CDR1 MNHEY, CDR2 SMNVEV (reference sequence). The CDR3 here is CASSRRPGQGYEQFF. The CDR3 region has the DNA TGTGCCAGCAGCCGACGCCCGGGACAGGGGTATGAGCAGTTCTTC.

The chain recombines TRBV4-1 with TRBJ2-5, with TRBD1 matching over 8 bases. The CDR3 is 15 amino acids. J was trimmed by 3 bases and V by 1 base; bases with no gene match: 4. Germline CDR1 reads MGHRA; CDR2 reads YSYEKL. The CDR3 sequence is CASSQAGQGEETQYF. CDR3 in DNA: TGCGCCAGCAGCCAAGCCGGACAGGGAGAAGAGACCCAGTACTTC.

This clonotype was recorded at least ten times. This chain links TRBV5-1 with TRBJ2-7; D unclear. Germline values: CDR1 SGHRS, CDR2 YFSETQ. Trimming removed 0 bases at V and 5 bases at J, with 12 bases between. The length of the CDR3 is 14 residues. CDR3 bases: TGCGCCAGCAGCTTGGAATATGGGGTGGACGAGCAGTACTTC. Protein: CASSLEYGVDEQYF.

The chain links TRBV21-1 to TRBJ2-5; the table's D gene call, TRBD2, was not cross checked with the DNA. TRBV21-1 is given as a pseudogene. This CDR3 comprises 18 residues. CDR3 bases: TGTGCCAGCAGCAAAGAGACTAGCGGGAGCGGGTCTCAAGAGACCCAGTACTTC. Translating gives CASSKETSGSGSQETQYF.

The J gene is TRBJ2-3, the V gene TRBV4-1, with 9 bases matching TRBD2. V lost 0 bases to trimming and J lost 8 bases; unmatched junction nucleotides: 12. This CDR3 contains 17 residues. Germline V gene lookup returns CDR1 MGHRA and CDR2 YSYEKL. This chain's CDR3 is CASSQEGGGRAGFTQYF. The CDR3 nucleotides are TGCGCCAGCAGCCAAGAAGGAGGCGGGAGGGCGGGGTTTACGCAGTATTTT.

V gene TRBV15 combines with J gene TRBJ1-1, with unresolved D. The V gene's germline CDR1 is LNHNV and CDR2 YYDKDF (reference sequence). Trimming took 1 base from V and 4 from J, leaving 10 bases between them. The CDR3 covers 14 residues. CDR3 protein: CATSRVGGGTEAFF. The CDR3 DNA follows: TGTGCCACCAGCAGAGTGGGTGGTGGCACTGAAGCTTTCTTT.

This clonotype was recorded at least ten times. The genes are TRBV12-3 or TRBV12-4 and TRBJ2-2; the D is unclear. The germline V and J ends were trimmed by 5 bases and 0 bases, with 4 bases remaining between them. The CDR3 length is 13 residues. The CDR3 is CASSPPNTGELFF. As DNA, the CDR3 is TGTGCCAGCAGTCCCCCGAACACCGGGGAGCTGTTTTTT.

This clonotype was observed a few times. J is TRBJ2-3 and V is TRBV12-3 or TRBV12-4; D remains unclear. The length of the CDR3 is 11 residues. V lost 3 bases to trimming and J lost 7 bases, with 5 bases between them. In nucleotides, the CDR3 is TGTGCCAGCAGTTTTAGCAATACGCAGTATTTT. Translating gives CASSFSNTQYF.

This clonotype has more than one count but fewer than ten. This sequence joins TRBV5-5 and TRBJ2-7, with a weak D call TRBD2 (5 bases). V lost 1 base and J lost 4, with 18 bases in between. CDR3 length: 16 residues. Germline values: CDR1 SGHKS, CDR2 YYEKEE (reference sequence). In DNA form, the CDR3 reads TGTGCCAGCAGCTTGAGGACGTCCGGGAACTTATACGAGCAGTACTTC. This codes for CASSLRTSGNLYEQYF.

About this clonotype itself: Germline is not matched at one junction end, which may reflect a read error. The chain is built from TRBV2 and TRBJ1-4, with D perhaps matching TRBD1 (5 bases). Germline assignment: CDR1 SNHLY and CDR2 FYNNEI. CDR3 length: 12 residues. For the CDR3, the DNA is TGTGCCACCTCGGGTAGACCCGGAACGGGGCAATTT. Translating gives CATSGRPGTGQF.

This sequence joins TRBV18 and TRBJ2-2, with 14 bases that match TRBD2. Germline assignment: CDR1 KGHSH and CDR2 LQKENI. This CDR3 spans 18 amino acids. The trim removed 0 bases at V and 1 base at J, leaving 1 base unmatched. Written as DNA, the CDR3 is TGTGCCAGCTCACCACCCGGACTAGCGGGAGGGAACACCGGGGAGCTGTTTTTT. This translates into CASSPPGLAGGNTGELFF.

This clonotype has more than one count but fewer than ten. The V call is TRBV5-1, the J call TRBJ2-7; a weak D match, TRBD1 (5 bases). This CDR3 comprises 16 residues. CDR1 and CDR2 from the germline V gene are SGHRS and YFSETQ. Trimming removed 0 bases from V and 4 bases from J, with 17 bases in between. The CDR3 coding sequence is TGCGCCAGCAGCTTGGGTCCGGACACCTCAGTTTACGAGCAGTACGTC. It translates to CASSLGPDTSVYEQYV.

This chain joins TRBV11-2 and TRBJ2-3, with 7 bases identical to TRBD2. Germline values: CDR1 SGHAT, CDR2 FQNNGV. V lost 5 bases, J lost 1 base, and 12 bases stayed unmatched. This CDR3 contains 17 residues. CDR3 sequence (DNA): TGTGCCAGCAGCCCTAACGATGGAGCGGGACGCACAGATACGCAGTATTTT. Its translation is CASSPNDGAGRTDTQYF.

The chain links TRBV19 to TRBJ1-5, with D possibly TRBD1 on 6 matching bases. The CDR3 extends over 13 amino acids. From germline, CDR1 is LNHDA and CDR2 SQIVND (reference sequence). Trimming removed 5 bases at V and 7 bases at J, with 12 bases between. The DNA of the CDR3 is TGTGCCAGTAGTTCCGGGACATTCCAGCCCCAGCATTTT. It specifies CASSSGTFQPQHF.